This T cell receptor beta chain was observed in a study of cytomegalovirus exposure and HLA in healthy donors. General study points: A later analysis showed TCR association rates differing by HLA locus, peaking at DRB1 and lowest at HLA-C. With high specificity and sensitivity, the classifier reportedly diagnosed cytomegalovirus status. In an earlier analysis, about 87% or about 30%: the productive usage of most TCR beta V segments.

In regard to this clone: The antigen is undetermined.

The PCR used 60 Vbeta and 13 Jbeta primers. The table came from immunoSEQ multiplex PCR; TCRdb's copy has only in-frame clones and leaves some out. The sample contains around 180,000 clones, just under 80% of which appear only once. The CDR3 is 15 amino acids. The V segment lost 0 bases and the J segment 5 bases; nucleotides outside the gene matches: 4. In germline, CDR1 is SGHNT, CDR2 YYREEE (reference sequence). The TCR was taken from a woman aged 45 to 65 in good health and CMV-seropositive. Sequenced material: PBMCs. The chain combines TRBV5-4 with TRBJ2-7; TRBD2 matches 11 bases. The CDR3 loop reads CASSLDSGGADEQYF. In DNA form, the CDR3 reads TGTGCCAGCAGCTTGGATAGCGGGGGGGCGGACGAGCAGTACTTC.